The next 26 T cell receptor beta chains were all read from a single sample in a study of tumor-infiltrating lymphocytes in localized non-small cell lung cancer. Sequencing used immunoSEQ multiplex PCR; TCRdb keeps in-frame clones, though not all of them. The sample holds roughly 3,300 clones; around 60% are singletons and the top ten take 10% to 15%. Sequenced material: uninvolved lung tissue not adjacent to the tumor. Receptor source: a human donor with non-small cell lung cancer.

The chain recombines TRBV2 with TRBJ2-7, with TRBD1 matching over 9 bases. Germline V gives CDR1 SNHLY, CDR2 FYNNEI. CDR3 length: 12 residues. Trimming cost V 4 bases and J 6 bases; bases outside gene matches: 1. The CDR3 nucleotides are TGTGCCAGCAGTGTACAGGGGGCCGAGCAGTACTTC. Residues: CASSVQGAEQYF.

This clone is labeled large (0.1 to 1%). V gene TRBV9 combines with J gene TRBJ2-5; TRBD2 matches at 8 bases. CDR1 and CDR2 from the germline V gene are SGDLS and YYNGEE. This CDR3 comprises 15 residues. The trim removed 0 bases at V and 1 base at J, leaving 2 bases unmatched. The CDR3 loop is CASSVDSGVQETQYF. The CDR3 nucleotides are TGTGCCAGCAGCGTAGATAGCGGGGTCCAAGAGACCCAGTACTTC.

CDR3 sequence: CASSQTSANNEQFF. CDR3 coding DNA: TGCGCCAGCAGCCAGACTAGCGCGAACAATGAGCAGTTCTTC. V and J are TRBV5-1 and TRBJ2-1, with 8 bases fitting TRBD2. Germline V gene lookup returns CDR1 SGHRS and CDR2 YFSETQ. The CDR3 has 14 residues. Trimming cost V 4 bases and J 5 bases; bases outside gene matches: 5.

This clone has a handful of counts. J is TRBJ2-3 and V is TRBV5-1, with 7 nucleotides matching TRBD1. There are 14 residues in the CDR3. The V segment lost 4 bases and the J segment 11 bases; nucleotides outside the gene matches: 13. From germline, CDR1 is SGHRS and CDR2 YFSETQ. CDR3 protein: CASSTDGTVGRQYF. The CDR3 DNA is TGCGCCAGCAGCACGGACGGGACAGTGGGGAGGCAGTATTTT.

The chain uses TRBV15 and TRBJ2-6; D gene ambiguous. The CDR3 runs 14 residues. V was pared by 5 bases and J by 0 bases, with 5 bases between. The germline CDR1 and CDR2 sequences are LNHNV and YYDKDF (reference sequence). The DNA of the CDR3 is TGTGCCACCAGCGGGATCTCTGGGGCCAACGTCCTGACTTTC. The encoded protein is CATSGISGANVLTF.

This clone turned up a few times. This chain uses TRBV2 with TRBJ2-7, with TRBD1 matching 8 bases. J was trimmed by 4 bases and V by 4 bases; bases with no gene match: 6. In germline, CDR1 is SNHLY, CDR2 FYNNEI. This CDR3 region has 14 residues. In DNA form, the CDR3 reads TGTGCCAGCAGTGTTGGACAGGGTGGGTACGAGCAGTACTTC. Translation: CASSVGQGGYEQYF.

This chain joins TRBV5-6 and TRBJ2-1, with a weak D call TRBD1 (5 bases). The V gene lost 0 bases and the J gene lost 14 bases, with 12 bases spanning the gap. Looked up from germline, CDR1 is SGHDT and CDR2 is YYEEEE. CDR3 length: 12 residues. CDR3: CASSLGGWWEFF. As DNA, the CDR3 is TGTGCCAGCAGCTTGGGGGGCTGGTGGGAGTTCTTC. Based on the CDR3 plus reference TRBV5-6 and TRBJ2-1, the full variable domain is DAGVTQSPTHLIKTRGQQVTLRCSPKSGHDTVSWYQQALGQGPQFIFQYYEEEERQRGNFPDRFSGHQFPNYSSELNVNALLLGDSALYLCASSLGGWWEFFGPGTRLTVL.

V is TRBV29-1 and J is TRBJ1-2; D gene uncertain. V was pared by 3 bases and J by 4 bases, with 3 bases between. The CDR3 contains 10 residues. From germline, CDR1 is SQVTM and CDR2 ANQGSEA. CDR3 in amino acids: CSVDSYGYTF. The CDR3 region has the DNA TGCAGCGTTGACAGCTATGGCTACACCTTC. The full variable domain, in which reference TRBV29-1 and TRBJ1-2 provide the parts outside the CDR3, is SAVISQKPSRDICQRGTSLTIQCQVDSQVTMMFWYRQQPGQSLTLIATANQGSEATYESGFVIDKFPISRPNLTFSTLTVSNMSPEDSSIYLCSVDSYGYTFGSGTRLTVV.

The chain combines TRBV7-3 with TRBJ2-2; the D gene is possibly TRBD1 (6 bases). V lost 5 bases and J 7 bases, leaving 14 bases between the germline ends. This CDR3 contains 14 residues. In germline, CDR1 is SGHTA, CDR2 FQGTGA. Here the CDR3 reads CASSPNQGNGELFF. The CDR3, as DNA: TGTGCCAGCAGCCCAAATCAGGGGAACGGGGAGCTGTTTTTT.

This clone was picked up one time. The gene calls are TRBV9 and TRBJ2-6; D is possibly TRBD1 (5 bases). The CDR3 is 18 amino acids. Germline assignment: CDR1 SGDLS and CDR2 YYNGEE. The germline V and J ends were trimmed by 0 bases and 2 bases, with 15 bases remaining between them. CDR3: CASSVADIKGAGANVLTF. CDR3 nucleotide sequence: TGTGCCAGCAGCGTAGCGGACATTAAAGGTGCTGGGGCCAACGTCCTGACTTTC.

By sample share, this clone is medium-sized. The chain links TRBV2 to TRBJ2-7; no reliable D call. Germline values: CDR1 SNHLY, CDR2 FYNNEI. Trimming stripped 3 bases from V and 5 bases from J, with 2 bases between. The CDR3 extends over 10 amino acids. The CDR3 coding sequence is TGTGCCAGCAGTGACAACGAGCAGTACTTC. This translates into CASSDNEQYF. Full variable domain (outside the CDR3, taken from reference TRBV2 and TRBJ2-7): EPEVTQTPSHQVTQMGQEVILRCVPISNHLYFYWYRQILGQKVEFLVSFYNNEISEKSEIFDDQFSVERPDGSNFTLKIRSTKLEDSAMYFCASSDNEQYFGPGTRLTVT.

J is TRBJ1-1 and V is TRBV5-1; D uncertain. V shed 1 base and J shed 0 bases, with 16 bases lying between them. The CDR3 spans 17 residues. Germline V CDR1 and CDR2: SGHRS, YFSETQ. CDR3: CASSLYPGLNMNTEAFF. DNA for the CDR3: TGCGCCAGCAGCTTGTACCCGGGCCTTAACATGAACACTGAAGCTTTCTTT.

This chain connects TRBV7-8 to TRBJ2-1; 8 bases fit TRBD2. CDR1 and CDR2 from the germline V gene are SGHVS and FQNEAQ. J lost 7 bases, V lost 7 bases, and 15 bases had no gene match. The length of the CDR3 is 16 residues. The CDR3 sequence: CASNLVSSGLNNEQFF. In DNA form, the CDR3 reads TGTGCCAGCAACCTCGTTTCTAGCGGGCTTAATAATGAGCAGTTCTTC.

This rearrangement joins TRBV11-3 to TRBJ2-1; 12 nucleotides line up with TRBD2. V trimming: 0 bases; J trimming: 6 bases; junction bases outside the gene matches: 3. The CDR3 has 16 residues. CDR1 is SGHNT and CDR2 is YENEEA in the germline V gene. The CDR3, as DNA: TGTGCCAGCAGCTTAGAACTAGCGGGAGGCGGCAATGAGCAGTTCTTC. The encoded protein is CASSLELAGGGNEQFF.

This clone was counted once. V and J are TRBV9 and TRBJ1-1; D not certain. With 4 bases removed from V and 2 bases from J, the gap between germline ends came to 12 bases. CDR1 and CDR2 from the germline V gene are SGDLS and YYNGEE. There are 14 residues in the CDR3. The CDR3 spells CASSFFGENTEAFF. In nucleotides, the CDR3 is TGTGCCAGCAGCTTTTTTGGCGAAAACACTGAAGCTTTCTTT.

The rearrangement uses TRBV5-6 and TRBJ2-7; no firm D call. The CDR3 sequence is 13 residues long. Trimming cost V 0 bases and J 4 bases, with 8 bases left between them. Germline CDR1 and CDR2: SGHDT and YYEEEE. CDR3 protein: CASSLDPTYEQYF. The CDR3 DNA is TGTGCCAGCAGCTTGGACCCCACGTACGAGCAGTACTTC. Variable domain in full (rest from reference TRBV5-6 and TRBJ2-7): DAGVTQSPTHLIKTRGQQVTLRCSPKSGHDTVSWYQQALGQGPQFIFQYYEEEERQRGNFPDRFSGHQFPNYSSELNVNALLLGDSALYLCASSLDPTYEQYFGPGTRLTVT.

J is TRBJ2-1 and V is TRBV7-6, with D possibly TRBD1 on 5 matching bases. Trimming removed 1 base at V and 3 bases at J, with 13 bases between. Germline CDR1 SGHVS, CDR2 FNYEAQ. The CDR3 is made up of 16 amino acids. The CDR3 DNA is TGTGCCAGCAGCTTAGGTCCCCCAGGGATCTACAATGAGCAGTTCTTC. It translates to CASSLGPPGIYNEQFF.

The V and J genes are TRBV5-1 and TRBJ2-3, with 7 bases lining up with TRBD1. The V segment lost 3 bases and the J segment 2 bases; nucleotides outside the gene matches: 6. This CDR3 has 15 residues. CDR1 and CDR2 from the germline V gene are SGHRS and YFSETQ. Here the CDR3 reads CASSSGQPNTDTQYF. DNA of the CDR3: TGCGCCAGCAGCTCGGGACAGCCAAACACAGATACGCAGTATTTT.

The CDR3 DNA reads TGCGCCAGCAGCTTTGACAGGGAGAACACTGAAGCTTTCTTT. Translated, it gives CASSFDRENTEAFF. The V and J genes are TRBV5-1 and TRBJ1-1, with 7 bases matching TRBD1. Germline CDR1 is SGHRS and CDR2 is YFSETQ. The CDR3 has 14 residues. The trim removed 2 bases at V and 1 base at J, leaving 2 bases unmatched. Together with reference TRBV5-1 and TRBJ1-1, the CDR3 gives the full variable domain: KAGVTQTPRYLIKTRGQQVTLSCSPISGHRSVSWYQQTPGQGLQFLFEYFSETQRNKGNFPGRFSGRQFSNSRSEMNVSTLELGDSALYLCASSFDRENTEAFFGQGTRLTVV.

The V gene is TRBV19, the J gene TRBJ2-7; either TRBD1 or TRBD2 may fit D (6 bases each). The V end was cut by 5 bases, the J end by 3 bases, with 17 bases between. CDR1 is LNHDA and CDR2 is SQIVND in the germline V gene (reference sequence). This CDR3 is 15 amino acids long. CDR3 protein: CASSPGAGRNYEQYF. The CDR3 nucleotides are TGTGCCAGTAGTCCGGGGGCAGGGAGGAACTACGAGCAGTACTTC.

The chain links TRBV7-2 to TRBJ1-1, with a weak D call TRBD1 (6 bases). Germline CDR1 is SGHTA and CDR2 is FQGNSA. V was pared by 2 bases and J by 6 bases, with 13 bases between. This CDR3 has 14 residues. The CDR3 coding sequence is TGTGCCAGCAGCTTAATAGGACAGAATCCTGAAGCTTTCTTT. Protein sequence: CASSLIGQNPEAFF.

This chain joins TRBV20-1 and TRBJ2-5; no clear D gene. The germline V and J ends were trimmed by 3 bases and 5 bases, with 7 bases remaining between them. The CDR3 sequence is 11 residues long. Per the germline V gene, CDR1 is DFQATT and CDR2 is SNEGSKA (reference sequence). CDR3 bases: TGCAGTGCTAGCCTCGGGGAGACCCAGTACTTC. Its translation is CSASLGETQYF.

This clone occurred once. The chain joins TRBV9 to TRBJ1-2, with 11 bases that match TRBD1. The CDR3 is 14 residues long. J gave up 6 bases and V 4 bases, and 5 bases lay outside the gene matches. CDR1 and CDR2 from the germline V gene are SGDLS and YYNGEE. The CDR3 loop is CASSTRTGGDGYTF. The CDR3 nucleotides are TGTGCCAGCAGCACGAGGACAGGGGGCGATGGCTACACCTTC.

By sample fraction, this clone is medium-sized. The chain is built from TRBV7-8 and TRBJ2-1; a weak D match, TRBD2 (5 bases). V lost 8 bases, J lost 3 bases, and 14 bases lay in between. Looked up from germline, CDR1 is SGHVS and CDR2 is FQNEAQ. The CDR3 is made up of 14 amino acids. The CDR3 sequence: CASGAGLGYNEQFF. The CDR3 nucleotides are TGTGCCAGCGGCGCCGGACTCGGCTACAATGAGCAGTTCTTC.

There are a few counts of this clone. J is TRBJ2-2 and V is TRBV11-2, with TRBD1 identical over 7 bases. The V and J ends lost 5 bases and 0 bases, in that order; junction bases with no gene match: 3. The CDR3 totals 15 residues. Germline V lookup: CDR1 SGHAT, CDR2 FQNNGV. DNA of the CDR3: TGTGCCAGCAGCCCCGGACAGGCGAACACCGGGGAGCTGTTTTTT. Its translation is CASSPGQANTGELFF.

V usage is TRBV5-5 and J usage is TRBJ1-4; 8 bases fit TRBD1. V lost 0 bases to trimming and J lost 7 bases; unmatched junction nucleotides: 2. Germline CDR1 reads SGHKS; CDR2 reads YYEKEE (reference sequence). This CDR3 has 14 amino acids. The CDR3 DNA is TGTGCCAGCAGCTTGGACAGGGGGGGTGAAAAACTGTTTTTT. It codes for CASSLDRGGEKLFF. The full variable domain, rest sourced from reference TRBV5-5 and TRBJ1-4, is DAGVTQSPTHLIKTRGQQVTLRCSPISGHKSVSWYQQVLGQGPQFIFQYYEKEERGRGNFPDRFSARQFPNYSSELNVNALLLGDSALYLCASSLDRGGEKLFFGSGTQLSVL.